This passage covers 27 T cell receptor beta chains from one sample sequenced in a study of T cells in localized non-small cell lung cancer. Method: immunoSEQ multiplex PCR; TCRdb's copy keeps in-frame clones and lacks some. Of 50,000 to 70,000 clones in the sample, roughly 81% were seen once. Sequences were derived from PBMCs, sampled before any cancer treatment. The receptors stem from a man aged 40-75 years with stage II lung adenocarcinoma.

V gene TRBV7-6 combines with J gene TRBJ2-1; the match to TRBD2 covers 7 bases. V gave up 1 base and J gave up 4 bases; unmatched junction bases: 10. Per the germline V gene, CDR1 is SGHVS and CDR2 is FNYEAQ. This CDR3 contains 17 residues. The CDR3 DNA reads TGTGCCAGCAGCTTAGGACTCAAGGCTAGCGGTTACAATGAGCAGTTCTTC. Translation: CASSLGLKASGYNEQFF.

J is TRBJ2-3 and V is TRBV6-5; D is ambiguous. Germline V gives CDR1 MNHEY, CDR2 SVGAGI. The CDR3 is 13 amino acids. Trimming took off 4 bases at V and 6 bases at J, with 11 bases between the two ends. The CDR3 sequence is CASSSLVGDTQYF. The CDR3 DNA sequence: TGTGCCAGCAGTTCCCTCGTGGGGGATACGCAGTATTTT.

The chain uses TRBV7-2 and TRBJ2-7; no reliable D call. Germline CDR1 is SGHTA and CDR2 is FQGNSA. V lost 3 bases to trimming and J lost 1 base, with 4 bases between them. This CDR3 comprises 12 residues. The CDR3 nucleotides are TGTGCCAGCAGCTTTGATTCCTACGAGCAGTACTTC. Its translation is CASSFDSYEQYF.

This clone was observed a few times. This chain joins TRBV19 and TRBJ2-2; 8 bases are a match to TRBD1. Per the germline V gene, CDR1 is LNHDA and CDR2 is SQIVND (reference sequence). V lost 7 bases and J lost 1; bases outside the gene matches: 2. The CDR3 is 14 residues long. As DNA, the CDR3 is TGTGCCAGTATCGGACAGGGGAACACCGGGGAGCTGTTTTTT. Translation: CASIGQGNTGELFF.

The gene calls are TRBV5-1 and TRBJ2-2; 14 bases align to TRBD2. The V segment lost 3 bases and the J segment 4 bases; nucleotides outside the gene matches: 17. The CDR3 runs 21 residues. Germline V gene data show CDR1 as SGHRS and CDR2 as YFSETQ. CDR3 coding DNA: TGCGCCAGCAGCTGGATGGGGCCGGGACTAGCGGGAGTCATGGGCACCGGGGAGCTGTTTTTT. Its protein is CASSWMGPGLAGVMGTGELFF. Using reference TRBV5-1 and TRBJ2-2 for the parts outside the CDR3, the full variable domain is KAGVTQTPRYLIKTRGQQVTLSCSPISGHRSVSWYQQTPGQGLQFLFEYFSETQRNKGNFPGRFSGRQFSNSRSEMNVSTLELGDSALYLCASSWMGPGLAGVMGTGELFFGEGSRLTVL.

The V and J genes are TRBV10-1 and TRBJ2-1; possibly TRBD1 for D (7 bases). V shed 0 bases and J shed 2 bases, with 11 bases lying between them. The V gene's germline CDR1 is WNHNN and CDR2 SYGVQD (reference sequence). The CDR3 totals 16 residues. The CDR3 DNA reads as TGCGCCAGCAGTGAGTCGCGGGGACAGACCTACAATGAGCAGTTCTTC. Translation gives CASSESRGQTYNEQFF.

V gene TRBV7-9 combines with J gene TRBJ2-5; D remains unclear. The CDR3 totals 12 residues. Trimming cost V 3 bases and J 1 base, with 3 bases left between them. The V gene's germline CDR1 is SEHNR and CDR2 FQNEAQ (reference sequence). DNA of the CDR3: TGTGCCAGCAGCTTCTCCCAAGAGACCCAGTACTTC. It is translated as CASSFSQETQYF.

This chain's CDR3 is CASSASGEQYF. In DNA, the CDR3 is TGTGCCAGCAGCGCATCCGGGGAGCAGTACTTC. The V call is TRBV11-3, the J call TRBJ2-7; D uncertain. V was pared by 5 bases and J by 7 bases, with 9 bases between. The germline V gene encodes CDR1 SGHNT and CDR2 YENEEA. CDR3 length: 11 amino acids.

This clone was observed at least ten times. The V call is TRBV7-3, the J call TRBJ2-3; D gene uncertain. V lost 0 bases to trimming and J lost 4 bases, with 5 bases between them. Germline assignment: CDR1 SGHTA and CDR2 FQGTGA. CDR3 length: 13 residues. The CDR3 nucleotides are TGTGCCAGCAGCTTAACCGGCCCAGATACGCAGTATTTT. Translating it yields CASSLTGPDTQYF.

This rearrangement joins TRBV5-1 to TRBJ1-2; TRBD1 matches 8 bases. This CDR3 region has 16 residues. The germline V gene has CDR1 SGHRS and CDR2 YFSETQ. Germline trimming cut 4 bases from V and 3 bases from J; bases unmatched to any gene: 11. CDR3 nucleotides: TGCGCCAGCAGCCCCTGGGGACAGGACTTCTACTATGGCTACACCTTC. Amino acid sequence: CASSPWGQDFYYGYTF.

The rearrangement uses TRBV27 and TRBJ2-2; 7 bases are a match to TRBD2. This CDR3 contains 15 residues. Germline V gene sequence: CDR1 MNHEY, CDR2 SMNVEV (reference sequence). The ends lost 5 bases at V and 3 bases at J; junction bases unmatched: 6. The DNA of the CDR3 is TGTGCCAGCAGTGGACTAGTTTCATACACCGGGGAGCTGTTTTTT. Translating it yields CASSGLVSYTGELFF.

The chain joins TRBV7-8 to TRBJ1-1, with D perhaps TRBD1 (5 bases). The CDR3 is made up of 14 amino acids. Germline V gives CDR1 SGHVS, CDR2 FQNEAQ. V was clipped by 2 bases and J by 1 base, with 8 bases between them. The CDR3 bases are TGTGCCAGCAGCTTAAGTCAGGGGAACACTGAAGCTTTCTTT. Protein product: CASSLSQGNTEAFF.

V usage is TRBV9 and J usage is TRBJ2-5, with TRBD1 matching over 7 bases. Germline V gene sequence: CDR1 SGDLS, CDR2 YYNGEE. Trimming removed 0 bases from V and 2 bases from J; junction bases left unmatched: 4. The CDR3 sequence is 15 residues long. The CDR3: CASSVGSGQQETQYF. Written as DNA, the CDR3 is TGTGCCAGCAGCGTAGGCTCGGGACAGCAAGAGACCCAGTACTTC. The full variable domain, with the rest looked up from reference TRBV9 and TRBJ2-5, is DSGVTQTPKHLITATGQRVTLRCSPRSGDLSVYWYQQSLDQGLQFLIQYYNGEERAKGNILERFSAQQFPDLHSELNLSSLELGDSALYFCASSVGSGQQETQYFGPGTRLLVL.

This clone turned up a few times. The J gene is TRBJ2-7, the V gene TRBV5-1; perhaps TRBD1 as D (5 bases). Trimming shortened V by 4 bases and J by 2 bases, and 13 bases separated the two germline ends. The germline CDR1 and CDR2 sequences are SGHRS and YFSETQ. This CDR3 has 14 amino acids. The CDR3 reads CASSPLRQTYEQYF. The CDR3 bases are TGCGCCAGCAGCCCGCTGCGACAGACCTACGAGCAGTACTTC.

V gene TRBV4-3 combines with J gene TRBJ2-7; 8 bases fit TRBD1. J lost 0 bases, V lost 6 bases, and 7 bases had no gene match. Germline loops: CDR1 LGHNA, CDR2 YSLEER. There are 15 residues in the CDR3. CDR3 protein: CASSAGQGYSYEQYF. CDR3 nucleotide sequence: TGCGCCAGCAGTGCAGGACAGGGTTACTCCTACGAGCAGTACTTC.

The chain joins TRBV5-1 to TRBJ2-1; D not certain. Germline V gene sequence: CDR1 SGHRS, CDR2 YFSETQ. The CDR3 has 15 residues. V lost 0 bases, J lost 0 bases, and 7 bases lay in between. This CDR3 reads CASSLDGSSYNEQFF. The CDR3 coding sequence is TGCGCCAGCAGCTTGGACGGGTCCTCCTACAATGAGCAGTTCTTC.

V and J are TRBV10-2 and TRBJ2-1; TRBD2 agrees at 10 bases. This CDR3 has 15 amino acids. Germline V lookup: CDR1 WSHSY, CDR2 SAAADI. The ends lost 8 bases at V and 3 bases at J; junction bases unmatched: 7. CDR3 loop: CASRFLAGDYNEQFF. CDR3 in DNA: TGCGCCAGCCGATTCCTAGCGGGAGACTACAATGAGCAGTTCTTC.

The chain has TRBV27 and TRBJ2-1; 9 bases align to TRBD1. V was clipped by 6 bases and J by 4 bases; unmatched bases: 7. In germline, CDR1 is MNHEY, CDR2 SMNVEV (reference sequence). This CDR3 is 15 amino acids long. Here the CDR3 reads CASSNGQGTYNEQFF. In DNA form, the CDR3 reads TGTGCCAGCAGCAACGGACAGGGGACATACAATGAGCAGTTCTTC.

The chain combines TRBV5-6 with TRBJ1-1; TRBD1 matches at 9 bases. The CDR3 spans 14 residues. After removal of 5 bases from V and 5 bases from J, the junction contained 7 bases not matched to a gene. From germline, CDR1 is SGHDT and CDR2 YYEEEE. CDR3 nucleotide sequence: TGTGCCAGCAGGTTGACAGGGGGAGGGACTGAAGCTTTCTTT. Amino acids: CASRLTGGGTEAFF.

The chain has TRBV7-9 and TRBJ2-7; TRBD1 matches 8 bases. CDR1 SEHNR and CDR2 FQNEAQ come from the germline V gene (reference sequence). The CDR3 loop spans 14 amino acids. Trimming removed 4 bases from V and 3 bases from J; junction bases left unmatched: 5. This chain's CDR3 is CASSSQTGVYEQYF. CDR3 DNA: TGTGCCAGCAGCTCCCAGACAGGGGTCTACGAGCAGTACTTC. Filled out from reference TRBV7-9 and TRBJ2-7, the complete variable domain reads DTGVSQNPRHKITKRGQNVTFRCDPISEHNRLYWYRQTLGQGPEFLTYFQNEAQLEKSRLLSDRFSAERPKGSFSTLEIQRTEQGDSAMYLCASSSQTGVYEQYFGPGTRLTVT.

This sequence joins TRBV5-1 and TRBJ2-1; 8 bases line up with TRBD1. This CDR3 spans 15 amino acids. Per germline, CDR1 SGHRS and CDR2 YFSETQ. After removal of 4 bases from V and 6 bases from J, the junction contained 9 bases not matched to a gene. CDR3 sequence (DNA): TGCGCCAGCAGCCCCGGACAGGGATCAGGCAATGAGCAGTTCTTC. It is translated as CASSPGQGSGNEQFF.

This chain uses TRBV11-3 with TRBJ2-7, with 11 bases lining up with TRBD1. CDR1 and CDR2 (germline): SGHNT, YENEEA. The ends lost 4 bases at V and 1 base at J; junction bases unmatched: 3. The CDR3 contains 15 residues. In nucleotides, the CDR3 is TGTGCCAGCAGCTCGGACAGGGGGCCTTCCTACGAGCAGTACTTC. Amino acid sequence: CASSSDRGPSYEQYF. The full variable domain, rest sourced from reference TRBV11-3 and TRBJ2-7, is EAGVVQSPRYKIIEKKQPVAFWCNPISGHNTLYWYLQNLGQGPELLIRYENEEAVDDSQLPKDRFSAERLKGVDSTLKIQPAELGDSAVYLCASSSDRGPSYEQYFGPGTRLTVT.

The V call is TRBV11-1, the J call TRBJ2-6, with D perhaps matching TRBD1 (6 bases). Germline assignment: CDR1 SGHAT and CDR2 FQDESV (reference sequence). The CDR3 runs to 14 residues. V lost 5 bases and J 4 bases, leaving 9 bases between the germline ends. In DNA, the CDR3 is TGTGCCAGCAGCCAGGGGTCCGGGGCCAACGTCCTGACTTTC. This encodes CASSQGSGANVLTF.

The chain links TRBV5-4 to TRBJ1-1; 8 bases agree with TRBD1. The V gene's germline CDR1 is SGHNT and CDR2 YYREEE (reference sequence). This CDR3 is built from 18 residues. Trimming took 4 bases from V and 0 from J; bases not matched to a gene: 14. The CDR3 coding sequence is TGTGCCAGCAGCCCGGGGGGGACAGGAAAGTTGATGAACACTGAAGCTTTCTTT. This codes for CASSPGGTGKLMNTEAFF. Full variable domain (missing parts from reference TRBV5-4 and TRBJ1-1): ETGVTQSPTHLIKTRGQQVTLRCSSQSGHNTVSWYQQALGQGPQFIFQYYREEENGRGNFPPRFSGLQFPNYSSELNVNALELDDSALYLCASSPGGTGKLMNTEAFFGQGTRLTVV.

The chain uses TRBV5-4 and TRBJ1-2; weak D call: TRBD1 (6 bases). Trimming stripped 2 bases from V and 8 bases from J, with 19 bases between. This CDR3 has 15 residues. CDR1 is SGHNT, CDR2 YYREEE, per germline (reference sequence). The CDR3 is CASSLATQGPLGYTF. The CDR3 nucleotides read TGTGCCAGCAGCTTAGCTACACAGGGTCCTCTCGGCTACACCTTC.

This clone appeared a single time. V gene TRBV5-1 combines with J gene TRBJ2-1; TRBD1 might be the D (6 bases). This CDR3 has 13 residues. Germline CDR1 and CDR2: SGHRS and YFSETQ. The V end was cut by 7 bases, the J end by 6 bases, with 14 bases between. The CDR3 region has the DNA TGCGCCAGCCGCAGGGGATTATCCAATGAGCAGTTCTTC. This sequence encodes CASRRGLSNEQFF.

The chain recombines TRBV5-1 with TRBJ2-7; unclear D gene. CDR1 and CDR2 from the germline V gene are SGHRS and YFSETQ. With 1 base removed from V and 3 bases from J, the gap between germline ends came to 17 bases. The CDR3 totals 16 residues. This CDR3 is CASSLWKGRTYYEQYF. Here the CDR3 DNA reads TGCGCCAGCAGCTTGTGGAAGGGCAGAACTTACTACGAGCAGTACTTC. Combining the CDR3 with reference TRBV5-1 and TRBJ2-7 gives the whole variable domain KAGVTQTPRYLIKTRGQQVTLSCSPISGHRSVSWYQQTPGQGLQFLFEYFSETQRNKGNFPGRFSGRQFSNSRSEMNVSTLELGDSALYLCASSLWKGRTYYEQYFGPGTRLTVT.